This entry lists 19 T cell receptor beta chains sequenced from one sample in a study of blood T cell repertoires in COVID-19. Sequenced by immunoSEQ multiplex PCR; TCRdb stores in-frame clones only, minus some. Found here are about 78,000 clones, around 90% of them singletons; the top ten hold less than 0.8%. The specimen was peripheral blood. Receptors were obtained from an elderly woman with acute or convalescent COVID-19.

This chain joins TRBV5-8 and TRBJ1-5; D perhaps matches TRBD1 (5 bases). The CDR3 covers 14 residues. The germline CDR1 and CDR2 sequences are SGHTS and YDEGEE. V was clipped by 4 bases and J by 7 bases, with 15 bases between them. CDR3 sequence (DNA): TGTGCCAGCAGCGCCGACAGTCCATGGCAGCCCCAGCATTTT. Encoded protein: CASSADSPWQPQHF.

The chain couples TRBV7-2 to TRBJ1-2; the D is unclear. V was clipped by 6 bases and J by 0 bases, with 11 bases between them. CDR3 length equals 14 residues. Germline CDR1 reads SGHTA; CDR2 reads FQGNSA. CDR3 coding DNA: TGTGCCAGCAGGACAACGGGAGCTAACTATGGCTACACCTTC. It yields the protein CASRTTGANYGYTF.

The rearrangement links TRBV19 to TRBJ1-1; D is possibly TRBD1 (6 bases). The germline V gene has CDR1 LNHDA and CDR2 SQIVND (reference sequence). Trimming took off 5 bases at V and 11 bases at J, with 21 bases between the two ends. This CDR3 region has 14 residues. In DNA form, the CDR3 reads TGTGCCAGTAGTCCTCTCCCCAGGGGTTTTTGGGCTTTCTTT. This encodes CASSPLPRGFWAFF.

V and J are TRBV2 and TRBJ1-2; 12 bases map to TRBD1. CDR1 and CDR2 (germline): SNHLY, FYNNEI. V lost 10 bases to trimming and J lost 7 bases; unmatched junction nucleotides: 7. This CDR3 is 13 amino acids long. CDR3 coding DNA: TGTGCCACCGGCGGGACAGGGGGCTTTGGCTACACCTTC. As protein: CATGGTGGFGYTF. The complete variable domain, with remaining parts taken from reference TRBV2 and TRBJ1-2, reads EPEVTQTPSHQVTQMGQEVILRCVPISNHLYFYWYRQILGQKVEFLVSFYNNEISEKSEIFDDQFSVERPDGSNFTLKIRSTKLEDSAMYFCATGGTGGFGYTFGSGTRLTVV.

The genes are TRBV24-1 and TRBJ2-7; maybe TRBD2 (6 bases). CDR3 length equals 12 residues. With 4 bases removed from V and 10 bases from J, the gap between germline ends came to 13 bases. Germline-derived CDR1 and CDR2 are KGHDR and SFDVKD. The CDR3 is CATSDQGLFQYF. DNA for the CDR3: TGTGCCACCAGTGACCAAGGACTATTCCAGTACTTC.

This clone has just one count. V usage is TRBV7-6 and J usage is TRBJ2-3, with 13 bases that match TRBD2. This CDR3 has 17 residues. Trimming at V came to 1 base and at J to 6 bases, leaving 7 bases not matched to a gene. Germline assignment: CDR1 SGHVS and CDR2 FNYEAQ. CDR3 amino acids: CASSLVGTSGARDTQYF. In DNA, the CDR3 is TGTGCCAGCAGCTTAGTGGGGACTAGCGGGGCTAGGGATACGCAGTATTTT.

J is TRBJ2-1 and V is TRBV5-1; TRBD2 agrees at 8 bases. There are 17 residues in the CDR3. Germline CDR1 and CDR2: SGHRS and YFSETQ. With V trimmed by 0 bases and J by 6 bases, 11 bases remained unmatched. The CDR3 sequence is CASSLVGSGVTGNEQFF. CDR3 sequence (DNA): TGCGCCAGCAGCTTGGTGGGTAGCGGGGTAACGGGCAATGAGCAGTTCTTC. Combining the CDR3 with reference TRBV5-1 and TRBJ2-1 gives the whole variable domain KAGVTQTPRYLIKTRGQQVTLSCSPISGHRSVSWYQQTPGQGLQFLFEYFSETQRNKGNFPGRFSGRQFSNSRSEMNVSTLELGDSALYLCASSLVGSGVTGNEQFFGPGTRLTVL.

The V gene is TRBV7-2, the J gene TRBJ1-5; no clear D gene. Germline V gives CDR1 SGHTA, CDR2 FQGNSA. V lost 1 base, J lost 1 base, and 8 bases lay in between. CDR3 size: 15 residues. The DNA for the CDR3 is TGTGCCAGCAGCTTAGGAGGGAAGAGCAATCAGCCCCAGCATTTT. Its translation is CASSLGGKSNQPQHF.

This clone showed up just once. This rearrangement joins TRBV6-6 to TRBJ2-2, with 7 nucleotides matching TRBD2. V shed 8 bases and J 4 bases; nucleotides not matched to a gene: 7. The CDR3 runs 14 residues. The germline gives CDR1 MNHNY, CDR2 SVGAGI (reference sequence). The chain's CDR3 is CASLETSATGELFF. In DNA form, the CDR3 reads TGTGCCAGCTTGGAAACTAGCGCCACCGGGGAGCTGTTTTTT.

V is TRBV28 and J is TRBJ2-1; 8 nucleotides line up with TRBD2. Germline CDR1 MDHEN, CDR2 SYDVKM. The CDR3 is 14 amino acids. V trimming: 7 bases; J trimming: 2 bases; junction bases outside the gene matches: 4. Here the CDR3 DNA reads TGTGCCAGCAACACCGGGAGGGCCTACAATGAGCAGTTCTTC. Amino acid sequence: CASNTGRAYNEQFF.

CDR3 coding DNA: TGTGCCACCCAGGTTTTGGGGGGTGGCGATTGGGCCCAGCATTTT. Amino acids: CATQVLGGGDWAQHF. The chain combines TRBV19 with TRBJ1-5, with D maybe TRBD1 (5 bases). This CDR3 is built from 15 residues. Trimming took 10 bases from V and 11 from J, leaving 27 bases between them. CDR1 and CDR2 from the germline V gene are LNHDA and SQIVND (reference sequence).

The chain links TRBV19 to TRBJ2-1, with D perhaps matching TRBD1 (6 bases). The CDR3 spans 13 residues. Deletions cut 6 bases from V and 8 bases from J, with 14 bases between. CDR1 is LNHDA, CDR2 SQIVND, per germline (reference sequence). For the CDR3, the DNA is TGTGCCAGTAGACTCGACAGGTACGATGAGCAGTTCTTC. It is translated as CASRLDRYDEQFF.

The gene calls are TRBV12-2 and TRBJ1-1; the table's D call, TRBD1, was not checked against the DNA. TRBV12-2 is a documented pseudogene. The CDR3 covers 16 residues. The CDR3 bases are TGTGCAAGTCGCTTAAGCAGGCCAGGGGAGAACACTGAAGCTTTCTTT. Protein product: CASRLSRPGENTEAFF.

The CDR3 region is CASSTTGTGELFF. The CDR3 DNA reads TGTGCCAGCAGCACAACAGGAACCGGGGAGCTGTTTTTT. The V gene is TRBV2, the J gene TRBJ2-2; D is perhaps TRBD1 (5 bases). V was cut by 6 bases and J by 5 bases, with 10 bases left in between. Germline V gene data show CDR1 as SNHLY and CDR2 as FYNNEI. This CDR3 spans 13 amino acids.

The rearrangement links TRBV6-2 or TRBV6-3 to TRBJ1-5; 8 bases match TRBD1. The ends lost 4 bases at V and 1 base at J; junction bases unmatched: 9. This CDR3 is built from 17 residues. Germline V lookup: CDR1 MNHEY, CDR2 SVGEGT. CDR3 sequence (DNA): TGTGCCAGCAGTTCCCCGGCAGGGGGCATGAGCAATCAGCCCCAGCATTTT. It codes for CASSSPAGGMSNQPQHF.

The chain employs TRBV5-5 and TRBJ2-5; 7 positions agree with TRBD2. Germline CDR1 and CDR2: SGHKS and YYEKEE (reference sequence). The length of the CDR3 is 15 residues. The V gene end was trimmed by 4 bases and the J gene end by 0 bases; junction bases not matched to a gene: 6. For the CDR3, the DNA is TGTGCCAGCAGCCCAAGGGAGGGGTACCAAGAGACCCAGTACTTC. Translated, it gives CASSPREGYQETQYF.

In this sample, this clone turned up once. CDR3: CASSLDPSSEQYF. The CDR3, as DNA: TGTGCCAGCAGCTTGGACCCATCCAGCGAGCAGTACTTC. The chain uses TRBV5-6 and TRBJ2-7; D unresolved. The V and J ends lost 0 bases and 6 bases respectively, with 10 bases between them. This CDR3 is built from 13 residues. CDR1 and CDR2 (germline): SGHDT, YYEEEE. The whole variable domain, remainder taken from reference TRBV5-6 and TRBJ2-7, is DAGVTQSPTHLIKTRGQQVTLRCSPKSGHDTVSWYQQALGQGPQFIFQYYEEEERQRGNFPDRFSGHQFPNYSSELNVNALLLGDSALYLCASSLDPSSEQYFGPGTRLTVT.

The gene calls are TRBV5-5 and TRBJ2-7, with 8 nucleotides matching TRBD2. Germline values: CDR1 SGHKS, CDR2 YYEKEE (reference sequence). Unmatched junction bases numbered 10, after V lost 4 bases and J lost 4 bases. This CDR3 comprises 15 residues. The CDR3 region has the DNA TGTGCCAGCAGCACGAGCGGGAGCCCCTTATACGAGCAGTACTTC. It yields the protein CASSTSGSPLYEQYF.

This sequence joins TRBV7-8 and TRBJ2-2; 8 positions agree with TRBD1. This CDR3 has 16 residues. V shed 1 base and J 5 bases; nucleotides not matched to a gene: 6. CDR1 and CDR2 from the germline V gene are SGHVS and FQNEAQ. The CDR3 loop reads CASSLDVRGLTGELFF. In nucleotides, the CDR3 is TGTGCCAGCAGCTTAGATGTCAGGGGGCTAACCGGGGAGCTGTTTTTT. Complete variable domain (other parts from reference TRBV7-8 and TRBJ2-2): GAGVSQSPRYKVAKRGQDVALRCDPISGHVSLFWYQQALGQGPEFLTYFQNEAQLDKSGLPSDRFFAERPEGSVSTLKIQRTQQEDSAVYLCASSLDVRGLTGELFFGEGSRLTVL.